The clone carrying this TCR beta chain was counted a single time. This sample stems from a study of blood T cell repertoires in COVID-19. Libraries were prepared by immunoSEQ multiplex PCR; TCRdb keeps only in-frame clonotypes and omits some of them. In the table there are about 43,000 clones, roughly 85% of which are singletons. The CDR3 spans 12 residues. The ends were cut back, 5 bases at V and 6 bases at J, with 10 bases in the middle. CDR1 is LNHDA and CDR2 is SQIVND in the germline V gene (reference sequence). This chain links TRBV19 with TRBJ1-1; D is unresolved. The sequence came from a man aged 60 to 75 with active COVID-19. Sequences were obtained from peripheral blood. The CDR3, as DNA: TGTGCCAGTAGTTCCTGGAGCTCTGAAGCTTTCTTT. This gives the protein CASSSWSSEAFF.